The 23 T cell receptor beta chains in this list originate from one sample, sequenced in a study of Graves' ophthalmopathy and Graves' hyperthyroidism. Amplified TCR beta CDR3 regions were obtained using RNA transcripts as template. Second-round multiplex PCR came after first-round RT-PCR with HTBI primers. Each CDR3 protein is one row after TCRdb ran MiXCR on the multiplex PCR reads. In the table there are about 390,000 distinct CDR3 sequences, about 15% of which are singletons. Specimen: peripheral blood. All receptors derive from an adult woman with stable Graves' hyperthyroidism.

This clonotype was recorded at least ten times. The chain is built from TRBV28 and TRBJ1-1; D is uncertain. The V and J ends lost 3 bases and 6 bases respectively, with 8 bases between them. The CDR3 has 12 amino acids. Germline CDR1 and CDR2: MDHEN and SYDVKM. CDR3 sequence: CASSFPGAEAFF. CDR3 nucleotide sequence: TGTGCCAGCAGTTTTCCCGGGGCTGAAGCTTTCTTT.

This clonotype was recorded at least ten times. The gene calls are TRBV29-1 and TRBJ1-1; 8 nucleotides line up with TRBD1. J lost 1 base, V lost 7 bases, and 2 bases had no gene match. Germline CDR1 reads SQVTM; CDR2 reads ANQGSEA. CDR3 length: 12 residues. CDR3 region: CSGGQGNTEAFF. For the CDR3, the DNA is TGCAGCGGAGGACAGGGGAACACTGAAGCTTTCTTT. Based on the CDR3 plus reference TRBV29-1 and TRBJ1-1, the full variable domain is SAVISQKPSRDICQRGTSLTIQCQVDSQVTMMFWYRQQPGQSLTLIATANQGSEATYESGFVIDKFPISRPNLTFSTLTVSNMSPEDSSIYLCSGGQGNTEAFFGQGTRLTVV.

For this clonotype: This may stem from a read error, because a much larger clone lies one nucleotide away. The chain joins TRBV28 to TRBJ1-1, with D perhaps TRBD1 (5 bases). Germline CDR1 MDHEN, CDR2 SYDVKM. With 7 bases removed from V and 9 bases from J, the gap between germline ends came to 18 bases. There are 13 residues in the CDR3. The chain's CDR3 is CASTFMGGGKAFF. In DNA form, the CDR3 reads TGTGCCAGCACTTTTATGGGGGGAGGGAAAGCTTTCTTT.

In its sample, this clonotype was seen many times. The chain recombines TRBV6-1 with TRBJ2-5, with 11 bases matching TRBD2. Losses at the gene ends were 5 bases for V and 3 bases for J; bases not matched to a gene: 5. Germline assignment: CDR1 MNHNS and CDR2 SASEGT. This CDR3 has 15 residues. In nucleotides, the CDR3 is TGTGCCAGCAGTCAGACTAGCGGGATGAAAGAGACCCAGTACTTC. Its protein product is CASSQTSGMKETQYF.

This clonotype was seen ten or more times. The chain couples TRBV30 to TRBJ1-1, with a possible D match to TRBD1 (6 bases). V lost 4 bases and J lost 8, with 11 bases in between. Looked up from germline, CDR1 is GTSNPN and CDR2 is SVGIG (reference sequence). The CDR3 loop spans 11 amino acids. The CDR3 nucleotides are TGTGCCTGGATTGGGGGGCCCGAAGCTTTCTTT. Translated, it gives CAWIGGPEAFF.

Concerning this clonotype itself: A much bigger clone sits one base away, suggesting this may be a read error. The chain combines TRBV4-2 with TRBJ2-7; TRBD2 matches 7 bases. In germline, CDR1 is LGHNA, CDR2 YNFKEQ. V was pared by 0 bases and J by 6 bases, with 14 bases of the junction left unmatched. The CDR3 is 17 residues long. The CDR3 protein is CASSQDLGGLSHSEQYF. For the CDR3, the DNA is TGTGCCAGCAGCCAAGATCTTGGGGGACTATCACATAGCGAGCAGTACTTC.

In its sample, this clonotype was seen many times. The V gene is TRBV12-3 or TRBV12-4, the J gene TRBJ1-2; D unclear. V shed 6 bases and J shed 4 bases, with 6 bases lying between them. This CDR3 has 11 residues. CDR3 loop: CASRRLYGYTF. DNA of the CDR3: TGTGCCAGCAGACGACTCTATGGCTACACCTTC.

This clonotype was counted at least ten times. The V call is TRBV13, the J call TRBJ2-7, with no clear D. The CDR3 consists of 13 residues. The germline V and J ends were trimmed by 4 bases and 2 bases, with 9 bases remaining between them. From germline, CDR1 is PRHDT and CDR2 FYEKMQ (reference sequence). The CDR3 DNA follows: TGTGCCAGCAGCTGGAAACAGACCTACGAGCAGTACTTC. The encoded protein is CASSWKQTYEQYF.

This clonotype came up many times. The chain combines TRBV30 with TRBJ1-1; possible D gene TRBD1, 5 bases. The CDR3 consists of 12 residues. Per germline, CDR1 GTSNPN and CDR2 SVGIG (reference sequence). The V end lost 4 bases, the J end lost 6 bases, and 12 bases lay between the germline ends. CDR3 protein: CAWTGNWAEAFF. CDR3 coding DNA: TGTGCCTGGACAGGGAACTGGGCTGAAGCTTTCTTT.

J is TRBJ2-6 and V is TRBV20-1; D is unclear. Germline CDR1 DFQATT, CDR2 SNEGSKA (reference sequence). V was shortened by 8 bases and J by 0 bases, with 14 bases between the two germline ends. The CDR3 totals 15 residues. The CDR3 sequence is CSLSDITSGANVLTF. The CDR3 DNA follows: TGCAGTCTTTCTGACATAACCTCTGGGGCCAACGTCCTGACTTTC.

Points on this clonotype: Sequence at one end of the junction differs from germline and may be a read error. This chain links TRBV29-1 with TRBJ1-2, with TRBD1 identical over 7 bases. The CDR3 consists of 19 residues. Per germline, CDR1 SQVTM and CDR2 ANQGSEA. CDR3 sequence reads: CSVEAVIVGRDRIIYGYTF. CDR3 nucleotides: TGTAGCGTTGAAGCAGTTATTGTCGGCCGGGACAGAATAATCTATGGCTACACCTTC. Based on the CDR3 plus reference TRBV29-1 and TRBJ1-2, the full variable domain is SAVISQKPSRDICQRGTSLTIQCQVDSQVTMMFWYRQQPGQSLTLIATANQGSEATYESGFVIDKFPISRPNLTFSTLTVSNMSPEDSSIYLCSVEAVIVGRDRIIYGYTFGSGTRLTVV.

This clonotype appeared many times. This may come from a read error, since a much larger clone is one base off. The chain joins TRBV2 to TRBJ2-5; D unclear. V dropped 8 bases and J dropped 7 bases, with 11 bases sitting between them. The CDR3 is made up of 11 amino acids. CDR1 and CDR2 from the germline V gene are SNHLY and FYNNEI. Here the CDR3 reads CASESVGTQYF. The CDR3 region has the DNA TGTGCCAGCGAGAGTGTGGGGACCCAGTACTTC.

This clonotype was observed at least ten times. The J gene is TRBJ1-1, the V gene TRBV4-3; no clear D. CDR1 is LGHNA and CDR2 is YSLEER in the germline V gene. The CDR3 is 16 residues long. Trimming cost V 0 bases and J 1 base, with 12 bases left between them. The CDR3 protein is CASSQDPWSRNTEAFF. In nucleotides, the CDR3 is TGCGCCAGCAGCCAAGATCCCTGGAGCAGGAACACTGAAGCTTTCTTT.

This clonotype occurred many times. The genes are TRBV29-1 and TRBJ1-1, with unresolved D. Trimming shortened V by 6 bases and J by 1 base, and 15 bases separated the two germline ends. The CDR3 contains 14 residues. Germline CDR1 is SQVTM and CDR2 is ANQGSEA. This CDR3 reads CSVPFSGPNTEAFF. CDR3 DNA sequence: TGCAGCGTACCTTTTTCGGGCCCGAACACTGAAGCTTTCTTT.

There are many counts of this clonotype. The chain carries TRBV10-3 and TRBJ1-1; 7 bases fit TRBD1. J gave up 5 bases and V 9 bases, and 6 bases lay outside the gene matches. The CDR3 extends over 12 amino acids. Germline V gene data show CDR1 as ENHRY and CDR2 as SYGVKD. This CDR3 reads CAIADRRTEAFF. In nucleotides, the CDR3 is TGTGCCATTGCGGACAGGCGTACTGAAGCTTTCTTT.

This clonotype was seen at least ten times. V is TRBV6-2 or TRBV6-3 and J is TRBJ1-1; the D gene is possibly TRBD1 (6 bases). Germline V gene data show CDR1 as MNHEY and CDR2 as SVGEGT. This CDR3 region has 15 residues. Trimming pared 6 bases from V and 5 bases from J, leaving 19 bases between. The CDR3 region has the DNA TGTGCCAGCAGGCCTGCGCAGACAGGCAGGACTGAAGCTTTCTTT. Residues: CASRPAQTGRTEAFF.

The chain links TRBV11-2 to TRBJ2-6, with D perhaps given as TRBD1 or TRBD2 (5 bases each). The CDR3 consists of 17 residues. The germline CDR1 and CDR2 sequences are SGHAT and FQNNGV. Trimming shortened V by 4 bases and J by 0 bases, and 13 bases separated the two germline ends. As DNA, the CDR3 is TGTGCCAGCAGCTCATTCGGTGGGGGCTCTGGGGCCAACGTCCTGACTTTC. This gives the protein CASSSFGGGSGANVLTF.

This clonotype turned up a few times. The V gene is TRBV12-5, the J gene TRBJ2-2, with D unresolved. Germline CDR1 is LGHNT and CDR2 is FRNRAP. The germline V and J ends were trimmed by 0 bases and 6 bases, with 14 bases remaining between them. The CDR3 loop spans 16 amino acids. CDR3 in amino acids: CASGLVIDRSAGELFF. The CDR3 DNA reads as TGTGCTAGTGGTTTGGTGATAGACCGGTCCGCCGGGGAGCTGTTTTTT.

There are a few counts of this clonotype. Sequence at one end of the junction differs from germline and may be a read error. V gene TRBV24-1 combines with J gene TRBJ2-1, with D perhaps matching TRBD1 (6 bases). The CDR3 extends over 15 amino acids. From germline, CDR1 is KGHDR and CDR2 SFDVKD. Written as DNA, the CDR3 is TGTGCCACCAGTCCCGGGACATATACCTACAATGAGAAGTTCTTC. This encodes CATSPGTYTYNEKFF.

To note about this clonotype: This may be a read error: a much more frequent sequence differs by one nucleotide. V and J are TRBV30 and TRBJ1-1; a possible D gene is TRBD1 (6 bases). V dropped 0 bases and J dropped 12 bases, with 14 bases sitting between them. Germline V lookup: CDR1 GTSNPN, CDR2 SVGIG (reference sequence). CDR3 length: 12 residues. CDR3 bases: TGTGCCTGGAGTGTAACAGGGATTCCAACTTTCTTT. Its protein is CAWSVTGIPTFF.

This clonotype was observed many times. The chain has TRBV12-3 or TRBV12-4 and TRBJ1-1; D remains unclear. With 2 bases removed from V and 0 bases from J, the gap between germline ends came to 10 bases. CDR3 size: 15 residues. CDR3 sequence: CASSLPLEMNTEAFF. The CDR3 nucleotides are TGTGCCAGCAGTTTACCCCTGGAGATGAACACTGAAGCTTTCTTT.

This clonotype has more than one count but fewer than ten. DNA of the CDR3: TGCAGTGCTAGAGTGACGACAGCTAATGGCTACACCTTC. Translation: CSARVTTANGYTF. The chain is built from TRBV20-1 and TRBJ1-2; D perhaps matches TRBD1 (5 bases). The length of the CDR3 is 13 residues. The germline V gene encodes CDR1 DFQATT and CDR2 SNEGSKA (reference sequence). With 1 base removed from V and 6 bases from J, the gap between germline ends came to 12 bases.

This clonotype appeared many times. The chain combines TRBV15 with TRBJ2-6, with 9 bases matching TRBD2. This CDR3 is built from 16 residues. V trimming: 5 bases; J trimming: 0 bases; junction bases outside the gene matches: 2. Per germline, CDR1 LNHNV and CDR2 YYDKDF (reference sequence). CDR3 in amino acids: CATSGLAYSGANVLTF. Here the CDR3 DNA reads TGTGCCACCAGCGGACTAGCGTACTCTGGGGCCAACGTCCTGACTTTC.